This T cell receptor beta chain emerged from a study of T-cell reconstitution after alpha-beta-depleted transplantation in children. A word on this clonotype: Its antigen is unknown.

Preparation of the TCRbeta library involved a method that used unique molecular identifiers. Each CDR3 protein gets one entry after TCRdb re-called the PCR reads with MiXCR. The repertoire includes 200,000 to 300,000 distinct CDR3 sequences, more than 20% of them detected once, and over 2.5% sits in the top ten. The CDR3 covers 14 residues. Trimming took 2 bases from V and 5 from J, leaving 12 bases between them. CDR1 is MNHEY, CDR2 SVGAGI, per germline. General study points: Day-60 TCRbeta diversity that was high in some patients was derived from surviving recipient T cells and thymic progenitors. As was reported, about two months after transplant, alpha-beta T cells came from several hundred expanded graft clones.

The receptor was derived from a girl aged 2 to 9 with Fanconi anemia, due to receive a stem cell transplant. The chain joins TRBV6-5 to TRBJ2-5, with D tentatively TRBD1 (6 bases). The sample consisted of PBMCs, taken before TCRalphabeta/CD19-depleted stem cell transplant. In nucleotides, the CDR3 is TGTGCCAGCAGTTACATAGGGGGTCTGGAGACCCAGTACTTC. It specifies CASSYIGGLETQYF.